This TCR beta chain was identified during a study of T cell responses to AZD1222 COVID-19 vaccine (dated by TCRdb to about 2021). For the study in its entirety: A total of about 250 trial participants underwent TCR sequencing, of whom approximately 200 had received two doses of AZD1222 and around 25 had received two doses of the MenACWY control vaccine. Trial participants were enrolled by age into subgroups of 18-55, 56-69 and 70-plus years, and around 150, 28 and 57 TCR-sequenced participants, respectively, were included in these subgroups. The paper's findings and limits, for the study overall: Most participants were white British and females outnumbered males, and the authors suggested that clonal diversity may have been underestimated. Vaccine-associated CD4 TCRs spanned the whole spike protein, with dominant responses in regions 160-218 and 743-854. After two AZD1222 doses, spike-specific TCR breadth and depth were significantly higher than at day 0 and than in MenACWY recipients. The 56-69-year group was small, and its depth increase did not reach significance, likely because of low power. Nearly half of unique spike-specific TCRs reportedly recognized epitopes outside regions mutated in the B.1.351 and B.1.1.7 variants. No day 14 peak-response samples were available, so repertoires were characterized only after the peak T cell response. Conclusions about previously exposed vaccinees were limited because only six or seven AZD1222 recipients were SARS-CoV-2 seropositive at baseline.

The CDR3 regions of human TCRbeta chains were subjected to immunosequencing. Processing in the source paper ran as follows. TCRs in the repertoires were compared against a reference library of SARS-CoV-2-specific TCRs that had been generated with the MIRA antigen-specificity platform. Breadth meant the fraction of unique TCRs that were SARS-CoV-2-associated, whereas depth meant the fraction of total T cells that were SARS-CoV-2-associated. Using the MIRA data, each spike-specific TCR was assigned both to the spike region to which the TCR was reactive and to a CD4 or CD8 class. Log10-transformed breadth and depth values were compared by one-way ANOVA with Sidak's multiple comparisons tests. Held by TCRdb, this immuneACCESS table contains in-frame sequences only and omits some clones. Under half of the omission traces to an unresolved V gene where checked; the cause of the rest is unknown. V, J and clone size are those of that table, while D and trimming were read from the DNA. The sample yields around 160,000 clones; around 86% were counted once. In total, the top ten clones hold about 4% of the sample.

As to this clone: Its antigen is unknown. The input lacks base qualities; no much larger clone sits a single base away.

The time point label corresponds to: baseline before first vaccination. Explained via the paper, the treatment or condition label denotes: meningococcal conjugate vaccine given as trial control. The vaccinee samples were drawn from two UK trials, COV001 and COV002, one of which was a single-blind randomized controlled phase 2/3 trial testing AZD1222 (ChAdOx1 nCoV-19) in healthy adults. For TCRbeta chain sequencing, PBMC samples were collected from trial participants at day 0 and at day 28 after the second dose. Relative to germline, V is 5 bases shorter and J is 5 bases shorter, with 4 bases between their ends. From a lookup of the germline V gene, CDR1 and CDR2 are SGHDT and YYEEEE. From its cysteine to its phenylalanine, the CDR3 spans 11 amino acids. Of all the DNA, just the CDR3 is kept, 33 bases in frame from base 1.

The sample here was peripheral blood, taken on day 0 of MenACWY control vaccination. This TCR derives from an adult in good health. The chain is made from TRBV5-6 and TRBJ1-4, with the D gene uncertain. The CDR3 region has the sequence CASSRNEKLFF. The nucleotide sequence reads as follows: TGTGCCAGCAGTCGAAATGAAAAACTGTTTTTT.